The rows below give T cell receptor beta chains drawn from one sample of a study of T cell changes during pregnancy in multiple sclerosis. The table came from immunoSEQ multiplex PCR; TCRdb's copy has only in-frame clones and leaves some out. This repertoire shows 65,000 to 85,000 clones, approximately 93% found once; its top ten account for around 0.97%. Sequencing was performed on peripheral blood, taken in the second trimester of pregnancy. The origin of the receptors is a female donor in good health, enrolled as a control in a pregnancy study. The CDR3 runs from the conserved cysteine through the conserved F or W. D genes are given only for firm matches. Only some rows state a clone size, as once, few, many or a class for expanded clones.

>TRBV7-2|TRBJ2-7|-|TRBD2
CASSLWPSGSYEQYF
TGTGCCAGCAGCTTATGGCCTAGCGGGAGCTACGAGCAGTACTTC
>TRBV6-6|TRBJ2-1|-|TRBD2
CASSVTSGAYNEQFF
TGTGCCAGCAGTGTGACTAGCGGGGCCTACAATGAGCAGTTCTTC
>TRBV4-1|TRBJ1-5|-|-
CASSQDSMEQFSNQPQHF
TGCGCCAGCAGCCAAGATTCAATGGAGCAGTTTAGCAATCAGCCCCAGCATTTT
>TRBV25-1|TRBJ2-7|-|TRBD1
CASSYDRDPSYEQYF
TGTGCCAGCAGTTACGACAGGGACCCCAGCTACGAGCAGTACTTC
>TRBV5-1|TRBJ2-2|-|TRBD2
CASSLDGGTRTGELFF
TGCGCCAGCAGCTTGGACGGCGGGACTAGGACCGGGGAGCTGTTTTTT
>TRBV10-3|TRBJ2-2|-|TRBD1
CAISVTGTANTGELFF
TGTGCCATCAGTGTGACCGGGACAGCGAACACCGGGGAGCTGTTTTTT
>TRBV6-4|TRBJ2-3|-|TRBD1
CASSAGQESTDTQYF
TGTGCCAGCAGTGCTGGACAGGAAAGCACAGATACGCAGTATTTT
>TRBV5-5|TRBJ2-1|-|TRBD1
CASRPTGLEDEQFF
TGTGCCAGCAGGCCGACAGGGTTGGAGGATGAGCAGTTCTTC
>TRBV2|TRBJ1-6|-|TRBD1
CASSATGTNNSPLHF
TGTGCCAGCAGCGCGACAGGGACGAATAATTCACCCCTCCACTTT
>TRBV7-2|TRBJ1-1|-|-
CASSPRAMNTEAFF
TGTGCCAGCAGCCCCAGGGCCATGAACACTGAAGCTTTCTTT
>TRBV10-3|TRBJ2-1|-|-
CAISESASPRRGEQFF
TGTGCCATCAGTGAGTCGGCTAGCCCTCGGAGGGGAGAGCAGTTCTTC
>TRBV20-1|TRBJ1-2|-|-
CSDDRGYGYTF
TGCAGTGACGACAGAGGCTATGGCTACACCTTC
>TRBV11-2|TRBJ2-7|-|-
CASSYYYEQYF
TGTGCCAGCAGCTACTATTACGAGCAGTACTTC
>TRBV2|TRBJ2-7|-|TRBD1
CASSSGKWDRDSYEQYF
TGTGCCAGCAGTTCGGGGAAATGGGACAGGGATTCCTACGAGCAGTACTTC
>TRBV5-1|TRBJ2-1|few|TRBD2
CASSSAGGYNEQFF
TGCGCCAGCAGCTCAGCGGGAGGCTACAATGAGCAGTTCTTC
>TRBV5-4|TRBJ2-5|once|TRBD1
CASSLGTTGRETQYF
TGTGCCAGCAGCTTGGGAACGACAGGGCGGGAGACCCAGTACTTC
>TRBV7-9|TRBJ2-7|-|-
CASSDDPEGVEQYF
TGTGCCAGCAGCGACGATCCGGAAGGGGTAGAGCAGTACTTC
>TRBV28|TRBJ2-2|once|-
CASSPDYLNTGELFF
TGTGCCAGCAGCCCGGACTACCTGAACACCGGGGAGCTGTTTTTT
>TRBV5-1|TRBJ2-1|-|TRBD2
CASSWGGLAGAKLRYNEQFF
TGCGCCAGCAGCTGGGGGGGACTAGCGGGAGCTAAGCTCCGATACAATGAGCAGTTCTTC
>TRBV19|TRBJ2-2|-|-
CASSITWTGELFF
TGTGCCAGTAGTATAACTTGGACCGGGGAGCTGTTTTTT
>TRBV5-4|TRBJ1-2|-|-
CASSLAGANYGYTF
TGTGCCAGCAGCTTGGCAGGGGCCAACTATGGCTACACCTTC
>TRBV7-2|TRBJ2-7|once|-
CASSLGDFSYEQYF
TGTGCCAGCAGCTTAGGGGACTTCTCCTACGAGCAGTACTTC
>TRBV6-1|TRBJ2-3|-|-
CASSALTSTDTQYF
TGTGCCAGCAGTGCCCTTACTAGCACAGATACGCAGTATTTT
>TRBV6-6|TRBJ2-7|-|-
CASSYSSLSSYEQYF
TGTGCCAGCAGTTACTCCTCCCTGAGCTCCTACGAGCAGTACTTC
>TRBV27|TRBJ1-4|-|TRBD1
CASSTGVGEKLFF
TGTGCCAGCAGTACAGGGGTCGGTGAAAAACTGTTTTTT
>TRBV7-2|TRBJ2-1|once|TRBD1
CASSPDTWTGWSYNEQFF
TGTGCCAGCAGCCCCGATACTTGGACAGGGTGGTCCTACAATGAGCAGTTCTTC
>TRBV6-5|TRBJ2-1|-|TRBD2
CASSLRLAGFNEQFF
TGTGCCAGCAGCCTCCGACTAGCGGGATTCAATGAGCAGTTCTTC
>TRBV7-2|TRBJ2-7|once|-
CASSYQQSLFYEQYF
TGTGCCAGCAGCTATCAACAGTCTCTCTTCTACGAGCAGTACTTC